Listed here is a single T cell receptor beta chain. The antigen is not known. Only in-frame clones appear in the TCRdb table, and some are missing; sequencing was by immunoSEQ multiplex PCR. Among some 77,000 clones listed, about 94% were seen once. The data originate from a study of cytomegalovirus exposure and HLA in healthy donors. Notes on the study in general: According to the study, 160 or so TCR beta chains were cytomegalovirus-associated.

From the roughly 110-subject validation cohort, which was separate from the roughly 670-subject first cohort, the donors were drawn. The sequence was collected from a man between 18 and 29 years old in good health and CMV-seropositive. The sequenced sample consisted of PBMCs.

CDR3 protein: CASSRSGRGTDTQYF. DNA of the CDR3: TGTGCCAGCAGCCGAAGCGGGAGGGGGACAGATACGCAGTATTTT. The chain joins TRBV13 to TRBJ2-3; 10 bases map to TRBD2. CDR1 is PRHDT and CDR2 is FYEKMQ in the germline V gene (reference sequence). Trimming cost V 5 bases and J 3 bases; bases outside gene matches: 5. The CDR3 contains 15 residues. Using reference TRBV13 and TRBJ2-3 for the parts outside the CDR3, the full variable domain is AAGVIQSPRHLIKEKRETATLKCYPIPRHDTVYWYQQGPGQDPQFLISFYEKMQSDKGSIPDRFSAQQFSDYHSELNMSSLELGDSALYFCASSRSGRGTDTQYFGPGTRLTVL.